A single sample gave rise to the 8 T cell receptor beta chains below, sequenced in a study of blood T cell repertoires in COVID-19. Assay: immunoSEQ multiplex PCR; the TCRdb copy retains only in-frame clones and omits some. The top ten hold approximately 1.9% of the sample, which has 200,000 to 250,000 clones, approximately 82% seen once. The material sequenced was peripheral blood. Every receptor here comes from a woman older than 75 with acute or convalescent COVID-19.

This rearrangement joins TRBV3-1 (or the pseudogene TRBV3-2) to TRBJ2-3, with 10 bases matching TRBD2. This CDR3 spans 16 amino acids. V was pared by 4 bases and J by 6 bases, with 10 bases of the junction left unmatched. Germline CDR1 is LGHDT and CDR2 is YNNKEL (reference sequence). The CDR3 DNA is TGTGCCAGCAGCCCAGCGGGAGGGCCATCGGGGGATACGCAGTATTTT. Translation: CASSPAGGPSGDTQYF.

The J gene is TRBJ1-2, the V gene TRBV9; TRBD1 is a possible D gene (5 bases). The V gene's germline CDR1 is SGDLS and CDR2 YYNGEE. This CDR3 region has 13 residues. V lost 0 bases and J lost 8, with 11 bases in between. The CDR3 reads CASSVVGAGGYTF. For the CDR3, the DNA is TGTGCCAGCAGCGTAGTAGGGGCGGGAGGCTACACCTTC.

The chain couples TRBV3-1 (or the pseudogene TRBV3-2) to TRBJ1-3, with a weak D call TRBD1 (6 bases). CDR3 length: 16 residues. CDR1 and CDR2 (germline): LGHDT, YNNKEL (reference sequence). V lost 5 bases, J lost 10 bases, and 24 bases lay in between. This CDR3 reads CASSAQGGQGRGTIYF. CDR3 bases: TGTGCCAGCAGCGCCCAGGGTGGGCAGGGGAGAGGGACCATATATTTT.

This chain joins TRBV7-9 and TRBJ1-6, with D perhaps matching TRBD1 (5 bases). The V end was cut by 4 bases, the J end by 9 bases, with 16 bases between. Germline values: CDR1 SEHNR, CDR2 FQNEAQ (reference sequence). CDR3 size: 15 residues. CDR3 nucleotides: TGTGCCAGCAGCTCTCTGGGACTCTTTGGTTCACCCCTCCACTTT. Protein: CASSSLGLFGSPLHF.

This clone was seen just once. This chain uses TRBV7-8 with TRBJ1-2; 7 bases map to TRBD1. Germline V gene lookup returns CDR1 SGHVS and CDR2 FQNEAQ. There are 14 residues in the CDR3. Trimming at V came to 3 bases and at J to 4 bases, leaving 5 bases not matched to a gene. The CDR3 loop is CASSFEDRSYGYTF. The DNA of the CDR3 is TGTGCCAGCAGCTTCGAGGACAGGAGCTATGGCTACACCTTC.

Concerning this clone: The same CDR3 also results from other DNA sequences found in this sample. The chain employs TRBV29-1 and TRBJ1-1; 7 positions agree with TRBD1. The CDR3 sequence is 12 residues long. Trimming removed 5 bases from V and 1 base from J; junction bases left unmatched: 1. The germline V gene encodes CDR1 SQVTM and CDR2 ANQGSEA. DNA for the CDR3: TGCAGCGTTCAGGGGGGGAACACTGAAGCTTTCTTT. Its protein is CSVQGGNTEAFF.

The table lists this clone with a count of one. This sequence joins TRBV3-1 (or the pseudogene TRBV3-2) and TRBJ1-3, with D maybe TRBD1 (6 bases). This CDR3 is 14 amino acids long. V was trimmed by 3 bases and J by 3 bases, leaving 9 bases between them. The germline gives CDR1 LGHDT, CDR2 YNNKEL (reference sequence). CDR3 coding DNA: TGTGCCAGCAGCCAGGGAGGGGGTGGAAACACCATATATTTT. Its translation is CASSQGGGGNTIYF.

The rearrangement links TRBV5-6 to TRBJ2-7; 9 nucleotides match TRBD2. Per germline, CDR1 SGHDT and CDR2 YYEEEE. This CDR3 comprises 15 residues. V was pared by 0 bases and J by 3 bases, with 4 bases of the junction left unmatched. The CDR3 coding sequence is TGTGCCAGCAGCTTGGCCGCGGGAGGGAGCTACGAGCAGTACTTC. Translation: CASSLAAGGSYEQYF.